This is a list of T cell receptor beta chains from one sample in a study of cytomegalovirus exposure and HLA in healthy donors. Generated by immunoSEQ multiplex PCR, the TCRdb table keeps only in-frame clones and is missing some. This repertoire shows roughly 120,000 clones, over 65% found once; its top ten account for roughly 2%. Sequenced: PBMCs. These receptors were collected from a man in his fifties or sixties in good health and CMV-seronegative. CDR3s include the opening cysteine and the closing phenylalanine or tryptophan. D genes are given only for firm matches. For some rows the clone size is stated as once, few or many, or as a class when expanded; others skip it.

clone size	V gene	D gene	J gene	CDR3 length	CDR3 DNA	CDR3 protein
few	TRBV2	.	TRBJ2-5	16	TGTGCCAGCAGTGAAGCGCTTCTACCGAACCAAGAGACCCAGTACTTC	CASSEALLPNQETQYF
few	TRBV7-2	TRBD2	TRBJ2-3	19	TGTGCCAGCAGCCAATCCCTCGGGAGCGGGGGAGCTAGCACAGATACGCAGTATTTT	CASSQSLGSGGASTDTQYF
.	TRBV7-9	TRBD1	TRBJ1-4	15	TGTGCCAGCAGCTTTACAGGGGAGACTAATGAAAAACTGTTTTTT	CASSFTGETNEKLFF
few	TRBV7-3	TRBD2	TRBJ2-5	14	TGTGCCAGCAGCCCCTTTCGGGGGGAAGAGACCCAGTACTTC	CASSPFRGEETQYF
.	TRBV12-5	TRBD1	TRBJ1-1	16	TGTGCTAGTGGTCCGGGGGACAGGGGGGGGATCCCTGAAGCTTTCTTT	CASGPGDRGGIPEAFF
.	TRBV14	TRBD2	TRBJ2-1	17	TGTGCCAGCAGCCATCGGACTAGCGGGGAAAGACGCAATGAGCAGTTCTTC	CASSHRTSGERRNEQFF
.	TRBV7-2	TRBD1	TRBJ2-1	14	TGTGCCAGCAGCTTAACGGACAGGGGAAATGAGCAGTTCTTC	CASSLTDRGNEQFF
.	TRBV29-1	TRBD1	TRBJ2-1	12	TGCAGCGGGACCCGGGACAGCAATGAGCAGTTCTTC	CSGTRDSNEQFF
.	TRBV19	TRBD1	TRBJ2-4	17	TGTGCCAGCGGGACAGGGGGCCTCTTGAATGGCAAAAACATTCAGTACTTC	CASGTGGLLNGKNIQYF
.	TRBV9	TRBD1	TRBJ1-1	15	TGTGCCAGCAGCACGGGACAGGGTAAGGGCACTGAAGCTTTCTTT	CASSTGQGKGTEAFF
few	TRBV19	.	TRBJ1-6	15	TGTGCCAGTAGTGCCGGAGATTCATATAATTCACCCCTCCACTTT	CASSAGDSYNSPLHF
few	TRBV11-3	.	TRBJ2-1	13	TGTGCCAGCAGCCTAGGGTGGCGGGGCGAGCAGTTCTTC	CASSLGWRGEQFF
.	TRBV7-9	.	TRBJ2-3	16	TGTGCCAGCAGCTTAGCGCGGGGTCCCCGCACAGATACGCAGTATTTT	CASSLARGPRTDTQYF
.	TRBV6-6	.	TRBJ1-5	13	TGTGCCAGCACCCCAGGACTGTTGGGGCCCCAGCATTTT	CASTPGLLGPQHF
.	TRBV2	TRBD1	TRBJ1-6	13	TGTGCCAGCATGGGCCTGACAGGGGCGGGATGGCGCTTT	CASMGLTGAGWRF
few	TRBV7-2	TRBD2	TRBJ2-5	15	TGTGCCAGCAGCTTAGATGGCGGGGGGACAGAGACCCAGTACTTC	CASSLDGGGTETQYF
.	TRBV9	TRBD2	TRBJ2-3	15	TGTGCCAGCAGCGTAGGGACTAGATCCACAGATACGCAGTATTTT	CASSVGTRSTDTQYF
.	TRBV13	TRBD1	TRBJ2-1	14	TGTGCCAGCAGCTACTCTGGGACAGAGGGATGGCAGTTCTTC	CASSYSGTEGWQFF
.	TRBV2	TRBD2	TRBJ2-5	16	TGTGCCAGCAGTGATGTTTTGGGACTAGCGGGGGAGACCCAGTACTTC	CASSDVLGLAGETQYF
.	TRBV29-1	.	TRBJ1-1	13	TGCAGCGCAGCGACAGACATGAACACTGAAGCTTTCTTT	CSAATDMNTEAFF
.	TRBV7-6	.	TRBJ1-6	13	TGTGCCAGCAGCTTAAATCAGAATTCACCCCTCCACTTT	CASSLNQNSPLHF
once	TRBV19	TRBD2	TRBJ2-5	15	TGTGCCAGTAGTTTGGTCGGGAGGACTTCGGAGACCCAGTACTTC	CASSLVGRTSETQYF
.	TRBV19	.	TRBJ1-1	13	TGTGCCAGTACCCTCCGGGGTCTCCCTGAAGCTTTCTTT	CASTLRGLPEAFF
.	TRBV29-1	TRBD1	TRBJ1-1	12	TGCAGCGTTGTTACAGGGGGTTTGGAAGCTTTCTTT	CSVVTGGLEAFF
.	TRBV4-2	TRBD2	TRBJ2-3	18	TGTGCCAGCAGCCCCCTCCCACTAGCGGGGGGCCGCACAGATACGCAGTATTTT	CASSPLPLAGGRTDTQYF
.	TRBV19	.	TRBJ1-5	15	TGTGCCAGTAGTATGGTGACAGCTAGCAATCAGCCCCAGCATTTT	CASSMVTASNQPQHF
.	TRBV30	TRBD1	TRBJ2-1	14	TGTGCCTGGAGTTTAGGACAGGAGGTTAGTGAGCAGTTCTTC	CAWSLGQEVSEQFF
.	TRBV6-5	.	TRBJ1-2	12	TGTGCCAGCAGTACAGGGACCGTGGGCTACACCTTC	CASSTGTVGYTF
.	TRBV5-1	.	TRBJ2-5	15	TGCGCCAGCAGCCAGTACCGGGGGGCCCAAGAGACCCAGTACTTC	CASSQYRGAQETQYF
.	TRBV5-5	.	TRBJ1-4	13	TGTGCCAGCAGCTTGGACAGTCTTCGAAAACTGTTTTTT	CASSLDSLRKLFF
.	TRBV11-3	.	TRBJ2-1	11	TGTGCCAGCAGCTTGACAAATGAGCAGTTCTTC	CASSLTNEQFF
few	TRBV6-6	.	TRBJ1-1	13	TGTGCCAGCAGTCCCGGTGCGAACACTGAAGCTTTCTTT	CASSPGANTEAFF
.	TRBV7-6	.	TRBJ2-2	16	TGTGCCAGCAGCTTAGAACTGGGCGCGAACACCGGGGAGCTGTTTTTT	CASSLELGANTGELFF
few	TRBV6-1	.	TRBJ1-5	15	TGTGCCAGCAGACACCTACCAGGGGAGGGCCAGCCCCAGCATTTT	CASRHLPGEGQPQHF
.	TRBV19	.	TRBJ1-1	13	TGTGCCAGTAGTACACAGGGTCATACTGAAGCTTTCTTT	CASSTQGHTEAFF
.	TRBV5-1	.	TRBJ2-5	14	TGCGCCAGCAGCTTGGCCGTCAGCGATGAGACCCAGTACTTC	CASSLAVSDETQYF
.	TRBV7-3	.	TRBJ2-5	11	TGTGCCAGCAGCCCCCGAGAGACCCAGTACTTC	CASSPRETQYF
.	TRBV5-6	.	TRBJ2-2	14	TGTGCCAGCAGCTTGCAACAGGATGGCGGGGAGCTGTTTTTT	CASSLQQDGGELFF
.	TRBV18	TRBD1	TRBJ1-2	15	TGTGCCAGCTCAGGGGCCGGACAGGCTAACTATGGCTACACCTTC	CASSGAGQANYGYTF
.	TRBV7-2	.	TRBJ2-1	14	TGTGCCAGCGGGGAGGGGGGGACATACAATGAGCAGTTCTTC	CASGEGGTYNEQFF
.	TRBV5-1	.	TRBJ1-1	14	TGCGCCAGCAGACCAGGGTACCGAACGACTGAAGCTTTCTTT	CASRPGYRTTEAFF
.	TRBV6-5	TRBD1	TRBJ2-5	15	TGTGCCAGCAGTTCCCTCCCGACAGGGTCAGAGACCCAGTACTTC	CASSSLPTGSETQYF
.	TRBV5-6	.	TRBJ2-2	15	TGTGCCAGCAGCGCGGGACTCCTGGCGACCGGGGAGCTGTTTTTT	CASSAGLLATGELFF
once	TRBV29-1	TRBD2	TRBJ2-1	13	TGCAGCGGGGTAGGACTAGCGGCGTATGAGCAGTTCTTC	CSGVGLAAYEQFF
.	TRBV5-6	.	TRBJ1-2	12	TGTGCCAGCAGCTTAGGGGTGGTGGGCTACACCTTC	CASSLGVVGYTF
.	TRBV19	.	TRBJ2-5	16	TGTGCCAGTTCCGTCGGGGGGCGCCTCCTGGAAGAGACCCAGTACTTC	CASSVGGRLLEETQYF
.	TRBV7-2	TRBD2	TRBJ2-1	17	TGTGCCAGCAGCTCCGCCGGAGAGCGGGGGGTCTACAATGAGCAGTTCTTC	CASSSAGERGVYNEQFF
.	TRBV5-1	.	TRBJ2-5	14	TGCGCCAGCAGCTTGTCCCTATCGGAAGAGACCCAGTACTTC	CASSLSLSEETQYF
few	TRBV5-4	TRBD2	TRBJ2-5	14	TGTGCCAGCAGCTGGGGGGGAGGGCAAGAGACCCAGTACTTC	CASSWGGGQETQYF
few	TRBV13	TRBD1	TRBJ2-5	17	TGTGCCAGCAGCTTAGGGGTGAGGGACAGATTTCAAGAGACCCAGTACTTC	CASSLGVRDRFQETQYF
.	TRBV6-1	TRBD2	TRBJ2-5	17	TGTGCCAGCAGTGAATTACTAGCGGGGCAAAGGGGAGAGACCCAGTACTTC	CASSELLAGQRGETQYF
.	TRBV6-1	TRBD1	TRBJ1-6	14	TGTGCCAGCAGGACCGGACAGGTTAATTCACCCCTCCACTTT	CASRTGQVNSPLHF